The T cell receptor beta chain described here comes from a study of cytomegalovirus exposure and HLA in healthy donors. General observations from the study: There were some V segments, including TRBV6-2 and TRBV6-3, excluded as indistinguishable.

Germline V lookup: CDR1 SGHNT, CDR2 YYREEE (reference sequence). The V and J ends lost 4 bases and 0 bases, in that order; junction bases with no gene match: 6. The length of the CDR3 is 17 residues. PCR used 60 Vbeta primers and 13 Jbeta primers. TCRdb's table, derived via immunoSEQ multiplex PCR, lists solely in-frame clones and lacks some. The data contain roughly 150,000 clones, around 80% of them singletons. Notes on this clone: Its antigen is not identified.

This rearrangement joins TRBV5-4 to TRBJ2-3; 12 positions agree with TRBD1. The clonotype comes from a boy aged 2 to 10 in good health and CMV-seronegative. Sequencing was done on a sample of PBMCs. Here the CDR3 DNA reads TGTGCCAGCAGCCTTAGGGACAGGGGGCACAGCACAGATACGCAGTATTTT. This gives the protein CASSLRDRGHSTDTQYF.